Each of the 27 T cell receptor beta chains below was sequenced from the same sample in a study of cytomegalovirus exposure and HLA in healthy donors. 60 Vbeta and 13 Jbeta primers were used in PCR. This table comes from immunoSEQ multiplex PCR, and its TCRdb copy is limited to in-frame clones, with some not included. The top ten clones hold about 0.3% of a sample with around 270,000 clones, about 80% of them seen once. Sequenced material: PBMCs. These receptors came from a girl aged 2-10 years in good health and CMV-seronegative.

V usage is TRBV19 and J usage is TRBJ1-5; D unresolved. The CDR3 spans 19 residues. V dropped 5 bases and J dropped 2 bases, with 25 bases sitting between them. Germline V gene data show CDR1 as LNHDA and CDR2 as SQIVND (reference sequence). The CDR3 protein is CASSDIIPVSSRGNQPQHF. The DNA of the CDR3 is TGTGCCAGTAGTGACATAATACCCGTTTCCAGCCGCGGCAATCAGCCCCAGCATTTT.

This clone was seen only a few times. The genes are TRBV6-1 and TRBJ1-5; unclear D gene. The V and J ends lost 3 bases and 2 bases respectively, with 11 bases between them. This CDR3 comprises 15 residues. The germline V gene encodes CDR1 MNHNS and CDR2 SASEGT. The DNA for the CDR3 is TGTGCCAGCAGTGAGTTCTATATGGGCAATCAGCCCCAGCATTTT. Translating it yields CASSEFYMGNQPQHF.

This clone was seen only a few times. V gene TRBV28 combines with J gene TRBJ2-1, with 10 bases matching TRBD2. The V and J ends lost 9 bases and 7 bases, in that order; junction bases with no gene match: 18. This CDR3 has 17 residues. The V gene's germline CDR1 is MDHEN and CDR2 SYDVKM. CDR3 bases: TGTGCCAGGTTCGGGCGGACGCTAGCGGGAGTCGGTAATGAGCAGTTCTTC. Its translation is CARFGRTLAGVGNEQFF.

The rearrangement links TRBV7-3 to TRBJ2-1; 14 nucleotides align to TRBD2. Germline CDR1 and CDR2: SGHTA and FQGTGA. The J segment lost 8 bases and the V segment lost 7 bases, leaving 7 bases of the junction unmatched. This CDR3 is built from 15 residues. In DNA form, the CDR3 reads TGTGCCAGCACAGTCTTGGGACTAGCGGGAGATGAGCAGTTCTTC. Amino acids: CASTVLGLAGDEQFF.

Regarding this clone: Other DNA sequences of this sample code for an identical CDR3. This chain uses TRBV6-5 with TRBJ2-7, with TRBD1 matching over 7 bases. V lost 2 bases and J lost 4; bases outside the gene matches: 5. Germline V lookup: CDR1 MNHEY, CDR2 SVGAGI. CDR3 length equals 14 residues. The CDR3 loop is CASSYRGRGYEQYF. In DNA form, the CDR3 reads TGTGCCAGCAGTTACAGGGGGCGCGGGTACGAGCAGTACTTC.

This clone was observed once. V gene TRBV7-9 combines with J gene TRBJ1-3; weak D call: TRBD1 (5 bases). Trimming stripped 4 bases from V and 2 bases from J, with 15 bases between. This CDR3 has 16 residues. Germline CDR1 and CDR2: SEHNR and FQNEAQ (reference sequence). The CDR3 loop is CASSSDHGTAGNTIYF. The CDR3 DNA is TGTGCCAGCAGCTCTGATCACGGGACTGCTGGAAACACCATATATTTT.

This chain joins TRBV13 and TRBJ2-7; weak D call: TRBD2 (6 bases). The CDR3 loop spans 12 amino acids. The germline V and J ends were trimmed by 3 bases and 6 bases, with 9 bases remaining between them. CDR1 is PRHDT and CDR2 is FYEKMQ in the germline V gene (reference sequence). Written as DNA, the CDR3 is TGTGCCAGCAGCTTTATGGGAGGCGAGCAGTACTTC. Its protein product is CASSFMGGEQYF. The complete variable domain, with remaining parts taken from reference TRBV13 and TRBJ2-7, reads AAGVIQSPRHLIKEKRETATLKCYPIPRHDTVYWYQQGPGQDPQFLISFYEKMQSDKGSIPDRFSAQQFSDYHSELNMSSLELGDSALYFCASSFMGGEQYFGPGTRLTVT.

This chain joins TRBV5-1 and TRBJ2-7, with TRBD1 matching over 7 bases. Trimming removed 4 bases from V and 3 bases from J; junction bases left unmatched: 4. In germline, CDR1 is SGHRS, CDR2 YFSETQ. The CDR3 spans 13 residues. The CDR3, as DNA: TGCGCCAGCAGCGGGGACAGTTACTACGAGCAGTACTTC. This sequence encodes CASSGDSYYEQYF. The whole variable domain, remainder taken from reference TRBV5-1 and TRBJ2-7, is KAGVTQTPRYLIKTRGQQVTLSCSPISGHRSVSWYQQTPGQGLQFLFEYFSETQRNKGNFPGRFSGRQFSNSRSEMNVSTLELGDSALYLCASSGDSYYEQYFGPGTRLTVT.

V and J are TRBV6-6 and TRBJ2-7; 8 bases are a match to TRBD2. The CDR3 sequence is 14 residues long. CDR1 and CDR2 from the germline V gene are MNHNY and SVGAGI (reference sequence). J lost 9 bases, V lost 2 bases, and 9 bases had no gene match. The CDR3 bases are TGTGCCAGCAGTTACGTCGGGGGGGCCCTTGGGCAGTACTTC. This gives the protein CASSYVGGALGQYF.

This clone turned up a few times. This chain joins TRBV7-3 and TRBJ1-1; D unclear. This CDR3 comprises 13 residues. CDR1 and CDR2 (germline): SGHTA, FQGTGA. V was shortened by 2 bases and J by 0 bases, with 4 bases between the two germline ends. CDR3 coding DNA: TGTGCCAGCAGCTTACAGATGAACACTGAAGCTTTCTTT. This sequence encodes CASSLQMNTEAFF.

This rearrangement joins TRBV4-1 to TRBJ2-7, with D tentatively TRBD1 (6 bases). V gave up 4 bases and J gave up 2 bases, with 12 bases separating them. The CDR3 covers 14 residues. Germline V gene lookup returns CDR1 MGHRA and CDR2 YSYEKL. CDR3 sequence: CASSPWTDPYEQYF. CDR3 coding DNA: TGCGCCAGCAGCCCCTGGACAGATCCCTACGAGCAGTACTTC.

This chain uses TRBV5-1 with TRBJ2-3; D might be TRBD1 (6 bases). Trimming pared 2 bases from V and 4 bases from J, leaving 8 bases between. The CDR3 contains 13 residues. Looked up from germline, CDR1 is SGHRS and CDR2 is YFSETQ. DNA for the CDR3: TGCGCCAGCAGCTTCAGGGGCGCAGATACGCAGTATTTT. It translates to CASSFRGADTQYF.

This clone has more than one count but fewer than ten. The V gene is TRBV5-1, the J gene TRBJ2-2; TRBD2 matches at 10 bases. Unmatched junction bases numbered 7, after V lost 3 bases and J lost 8 bases. CDR3 length: 15 residues. Germline V CDR1 and CDR2: SGHRS, YFSETQ. The CDR3 nucleotides read TGCGCCAGCAGCTGGGGACTAGCGTCTCAAGGGGAGCTGTTTTTT. It encodes CASSWGLASQGELFF.

The chain recombines TRBV30 with TRBJ2-3; the match to TRBD2 covers 9 bases. CDR1 and CDR2 from the germline V gene are GTSNPN and SVGIG (reference sequence). J was trimmed by 8 bases and V by 2 bases; bases with no gene match: 14. The CDR3 is 16 amino acids. Here the CDR3 reads CAWSSRGLANHATQYF. CDR3 nucleotide sequence: TGTGCCTGGAGTTCCCGTGGACTAGCGAATCACGCTACGCAGTATTTT.

The CDR3 bases are TGTGCCAGCAGCCCCTTCTCTGGGGCCAACGTCCTGACTTTC. Translated, it gives CASSPFSGANVLTF. V usage is TRBV2 and J usage is TRBJ2-6; D is ambiguous. The germline V and J ends were trimmed by 6 bases and 0 bases, with 6 bases remaining between them. This CDR3 region has 14 residues. CDR1 is SNHLY, CDR2 FYNNEI, per germline.

The chain has TRBV9 and TRBJ2-1; D unresolved. The V gene's germline CDR1 is SGDLS and CDR2 YYNGEE. This CDR3 has 14 amino acids. The germline V and J ends were trimmed by 1 base and 7 bases, with 12 bases remaining between them. As DNA, the CDR3 is TGTGCCAGCAGCGTACGTCAGTTCACAAATGAGCAGTTCTTC. Residues: CASSVRQFTNEQFF.

This chain connects TRBV6-7 to TRBJ2-7, with D possibly TRBD1 on 6 matching bases. TRBV6-7 is an ORF for which the function is uncertain. The CDR3 is 14 amino acids. The V gene lost 0 bases and the J gene lost 2 bases, with 8 bases spanning the gap. In DNA form, the CDR3 reads TGTGCCAGCAGTTACTCGGGACAAACCTACGAGCAGTACTTC. Its translation: CASSYSGQTYEQYF.

This clone showed up just once. The genes are TRBV5-1 and TRBJ2-7; maybe TRBD1 (5 bases). CDR1 is SGHRS and CDR2 is YFSETQ in the germline V gene. V dropped 4 bases and J dropped 2 bases, with 19 bases sitting between them. The CDR3 sequence is 16 residues long. The CDR3 here is CASSLLLAGNTYEQYF. The CDR3 DNA reads as TGCGCCAGCAGCCTGCTATTAGCAGGGAACACCTACGAGCAGTACTTC.

This sequence joins TRBV9 and TRBJ2-3; TRBD2 aligns across 8 bases. CDR3 length equals 16 residues. V lost 0 bases, J lost 10 bases, and 13 bases stayed unmatched. Per germline, CDR1 SGDLS and CDR2 YYNGEE. The CDR3 region has the DNA TGTGCCAGCAGCGTAGTCCTTGGAAAGGGACTAGGCGCGCAGTATTTT. Its protein is CASSVVLGKGLGAQYF.

V usage is TRBV6-5 and J usage is TRBJ2-7, with 9 nucleotides matching TRBD1. The germline gives CDR1 MNHEY, CDR2 SVGAGI. Trimming removed 5 bases from V and 3 bases from J; junction bases left unmatched: 5. CDR3 length: 14 amino acids. CDR3 residues: CASSEYRGHYEQYF. The CDR3 DNA reads TGTGCCAGCAGTGAGTACAGGGGGCACTACGAGCAGTACTTC.

CDR3 region: CASSKDGSGSSYEQYF. CDR3 in DNA: TGTGCCAGCAGCAAAGACGGCAGCGGAAGCTCCTACGAGCAGTACTTC. The gene calls are TRBV21-1 and TRBJ2-7; the table assigns TRBD2, which was not confirmed against the DNA. TRBV21-1 corresponds to a pseudogene. The CDR3 extends over 16 amino acids.

This clone was recorded a few times. The chain carries TRBV5-4 and TRBJ1-1; D ambiguous. There are 12 residues in the CDR3. Trimming removed 0 bases from V and 7 bases from J, with 7 bases in between. Germline CDR1 is SGHNT and CDR2 is YYREEE (reference sequence). Written as DNA, the CDR3 is TGTGCCAGCAGCTTGGAACAGATTGAAGCTTTCTTT. Amino acids: CASSLEQIEAFF.

This chain links TRBV7-3 with TRBJ2-7, with 8 bases aligning to TRBD1. Germline-derived CDR1 and CDR2 are SGHTA and FQGTGA. CDR3 length: 15 amino acids. The junction had 9 bases not matched to a gene; V was cut back by 5 bases and J by 3 bases. The CDR3 nucleotides are TGTGCCAGCAGCCGCGACGGGACAGGAGGCTACGAGCAGTACTTC. This gives the protein CASSRDGTGGYEQYF.

V and J are TRBV7-8 and TRBJ2-1; perhaps TRBD1 as D (6 bases). CDR3 size: 14 residues. Germline CDR1 and CDR2: SGHVS and FQNEAQ. Deletions cut 5 bases from V and 4 bases from J, with 12 bases between. The CDR3 reads CASSPRQVYNEQFF. The DNA for the CDR3 is TGTGCCAGCAGCCCTCGACAGGTATACAATGAGCAGTTCTTC.

This chain links TRBV27 with TRBJ2-7, with D possibly matching TRBD1 (5 bases). With 2 bases removed from V and 2 bases from J, the gap between germline ends came to 10 bases. The CDR3 is 14 residues long. Germline V gives CDR1 MNHEY, CDR2 SMNVEV (reference sequence). CDR3 nucleotides: TGTGCCAGCAGTTTAGCCCCCAGGGCCTACGAGCAGTACTTC. Its translation is CASSLAPRAYEQYF.

V is TRBV28 and J is TRBJ2-3; tentatively, D is TRBD2 (5 bases). This CDR3 region has 14 residues. Germline V gene data show CDR1 as MDHEN and CDR2 as SYDVKM. V gave up 8 bases and J gave up 2 bases, with 14 bases separating them. The CDR3 DNA reads TGTGCCAGCCCCGGTGGGAGAAACACAGATACGCAGTATTTT. It yields the protein CASPGGRNTDTQYF.

This clone was seen only a few times. The genes are TRBV4-2 and TRBJ2-5; 10 nucleotides align to TRBD2. Germline V gene data show CDR1 as LGHNA and CDR2 as YNFKEQ. CDR3 size: 16 residues. The J segment lost 6 bases and the V segment lost 0 bases, leaving 7 bases of the junction unmatched. Here the CDR3 DNA reads TGTGCCAGCAGCCAAGATCCTACTAGCGGGGCGCAGACCCAGTACTTC. Its translation: CASSQDPTSGAQTQYF.